The 15 T cell receptor beta chains listed next were all sequenced from one sample in a study of T cell responses to AZD1222 COVID-19 vaccine. Generated by immunoSEQ multiplex PCR, the TCRdb table keeps only in-frame clones and is missing some. The sample shows about 78,000 clones, roughly 80% of them seen only once. The input for sequencing was peripheral blood, taken on day 0 of AZD1222 vaccination. These receptors all stem from an adult in good health.

The chain carries TRBV15 and TRBJ2-2; 14 bases match TRBD2. Trimming removed 0 bases from V and 4 bases from J; junction bases left unmatched: 4. The CDR3 is 18 residues long. The germline CDR1 and CDR2 sequences are LNHNV and YYDKDF (reference sequence). The CDR3 sequence: CATSRDGTSGSLTGELFF. In DNA form, the CDR3 reads TGTGCCACCAGCAGAGACGGGACTAGCGGGAGTCTCACCGGGGAGCTGTTTTTT.

This chain links TRBV7-6 with TRBJ2-3; 9 bases line up with TRBD1. Germline CDR1 SGHVS, CDR2 FNYEAQ. CDR3 length equals 15 residues. Trimming took 5 bases from V and 7 from J; bases not matched to a gene: 10. The CDR3 DNA sequence: TGTGCCAGCAGCCCACACGGGACAGGGTTGAATACGCAGTATTTT. Residues: CASSPHGTGLNTQYF.

The genes are TRBV2 and TRBJ1-2; TRBD1 might be the D (5 bases). V was trimmed by 5 bases and J by 1 base, leaving 11 bases between them. This CDR3 contains 14 residues. Germline V gene lookup returns CDR1 SNHLY and CDR2 FYNNEI. The CDR3 sequence is CASSPGISNYGYTF. CDR3 nucleotide sequence: TGTGCCAGCAGTCCAGGGATAAGTAACTATGGCTACACCTTC.

The rearrangement joins TRBV3-1 (or the pseudogene TRBV3-2) to TRBJ2-3; D assignment may be TRBD1 or TRBD2 (5 bases each). Germline V gives CDR1 LGHDT, CDR2 YNNKEL (reference sequence). V was clipped by 5 bases and J by 2 bases, with 14 bases between them. The CDR3 length is 15 residues. CDR3 sequence (DNA): TGTGCCAGCAGCTTTCTACTAGGACACACAGATACGCAGTATTTT. Protein sequence: CASSFLLGHTDTQYF.

The chain is built from TRBV6-2 or TRBV6-3 and TRBJ2-1, with 8 positions matching TRBD2. The V and J ends lost 2 bases and 1 base, in that order; junction bases with no gene match: 7. This CDR3 has 17 amino acids. Looked up from germline, CDR1 is MNHEY and CDR2 is SVGEGT. CDR3 sequence reads: CASSYPSERESYNEQFF. The CDR3 nucleotides are TGTGCCAGCAGTTACCCTTCTGAGCGGGAGTCCTACAATGAGCAGTTCTTC.

The chain uses TRBV27 and TRBJ2-7, with 10 bases fitting TRBD2. This CDR3 is 15 amino acids long. After removal of 4 bases from V and 5 bases from J, the junction contained 8 bases not matched to a gene. CDR1 and CDR2 (germline): MNHEY, SMNVEV (reference sequence). The CDR3 region has the DNA TGTGCCAGCAGTTCTCTAGCGGGAGCTACCAACGAGCAGTACTTC. Translation: CASSSLAGATNEQYF.

The chain is built from TRBV11-2 and TRBJ1-1; 8 nucleotides align to TRBD1. The J segment lost 4 bases and the V segment lost 8 bases, leaving 9 bases of the junction unmatched. CDR1 is SGHAT and CDR2 is FQNNGV in the germline V gene. This CDR3 is 14 amino acids long. CDR3 nucleotides: TGTGCCAGCCAGGGGGCAACAGGGCCCACTGAAGCTTTCTTT. This encodes CASQGATGPTEAFF.

This sequence joins TRBV4-1 and TRBJ2-2, with 7 positions matching TRBD1. The J segment lost 6 bases and the V segment lost 4 bases, leaving 17 bases of the junction unmatched. The CDR3 runs 18 residues. Germline CDR1 is MGHRA and CDR2 is YSYEKL. Written as DNA, the CDR3 is TGCGCCAGCAGCCCCCTTGGGCAGAGGGACAGACGGTCCGGGGAGCTGTTTTTT. Encoded protein: CASSPLGQRDRRSGELFF.

This clone was recorded a few times. This rearrangement joins TRBV2 to TRBJ2-3; 9 positions match TRBD2. The CDR3 extends over 16 amino acids. J was trimmed by 2 bases and V by 5 bases; bases with no gene match: 8. Germline lookup yields CDR1 SNHLY and CDR2 FYNNEI. The CDR3, as DNA: TGTGCCAGCAGTTTCCGAGCGGGGGGCCTCACAGATACGCAGTATTTT. This sequence encodes CASSFRAGGLTDTQYF.

This clone was recorded only once. CDR3 sequence: CASSLVYQGALGNQPQHF. CDR3 sequence (DNA): TGTGCCAGCAGCTTAGTCTATCAGGGGGCGCTGGGCAATCAGCCCCAGCATTTT. The gene calls are TRBV7-8 and TRBJ1-5; the match to TRBD1 covers 8 bases. Germline V gene data show CDR1 as SGHVS and CDR2 as FQNEAQ. The CDR3 contains 18 residues. With V trimmed by 1 base and J by 2 bases, 10 bases remained unmatched. The full variable domain, in which reference TRBV7-8 and TRBJ1-5 provide the parts outside the CDR3, is GAGVSQSPRYKVAKRGQDVALRCDPISGHVSLFWYQQALGQGPEFLTYFQNEAQLDKSGLPSDRFFAERPEGSVSTLKIQRTQQEDSAVYLCASSLVYQGALGNQPQHFGDGTRLSIL.

J is TRBJ2-3 and V is TRBV18; 14 bases line up with TRBD2. J lost 5 bases, V lost 3 bases, and 4 bases had no gene match. Germline V gives CDR1 KGHSH, CDR2 LQKENI. This CDR3 contains 16 residues. DNA for the CDR3: TGTGCCAGCTCACCCGGGACTAGCGGGAGTGAAGATACGCAGTATTTT. Its translation is CASSPGTSGSEDTQYF. Looking up the rest from reference TRBV18 and TRBJ2-3 gives the full variable domain: NAGVMQNPRHLVRRRGQEARLRCSPMKGHSHVYWYRQLPEEGLKFMVYLQKENIIDESGMPKERFSAEFPKEGPSILRIQQVVRGDSAAYFCASSPGTSGSEDTQYFGPGTRLTVL.

The genes are TRBV6-5 and TRBJ2-7; 10 bases map to TRBD2. The ends lost 4 bases at V and 0 bases at J; junction bases unmatched: 6. The CDR3 consists of 16 residues. CDR1 and CDR2 (germline): MNHEY, SVGAGI. The CDR3 nucleotides read TGTGCCAGCAGTTTTAAGCGGGAGGGCGGCTCCTACGAGCAGTACTTC. Residues: CASSFKREGGSYEQYF.

As regards this clone: The sample carries other DNA sequences with the same CDR3. The rearrangement joins TRBV7-2 to TRBJ2-3; D ambiguous. Germline CDR1 SGHTA, CDR2 FQGNSA. The germline V and J ends were trimmed by 2 bases and 0 bases, with 9 bases remaining between them. This CDR3 region has 15 residues. The CDR3 sequence: CASSLSGTSTDTQYF. The CDR3 DNA reads TGTGCCAGCAGCTTATCAGGTACTAGCACAGATACGCAGTATTTT.

The rearrangement joins TRBV4-3 to TRBJ2-7, with TRBD1 as a possible D gene (5 bases). Germline V gene lookup returns CDR1 LGHNA and CDR2 YSLEER. The germline V and J ends were trimmed by 0 bases and 6 bases, with 15 bases remaining between them. The CDR3 sequence is 15 residues long. The CDR3 spells CASSQEVGRVGEQYF. In DNA form, the CDR3 reads TGCGCCAGCAGCCAAGAGGTGGGCAGGGTCGGCGAGCAGTACTTC.

This clone appeared once. This sequence joins TRBV7-2 and TRBJ2-7; TRBD2 is a possible D gene (5 bases). The CDR3 covers 13 residues. Germline assignment: CDR1 SGHTA and CDR2 FQGNSA. Trimming cost V 3 bases and J 6 bases, with 12 bases left between them. The CDR3 sequence: CASSFTERAEQYF. Here the CDR3 DNA reads TGTGCCAGCAGCTTTACGGAGAGGGCCGAGCAGTACTTC.